This T cell receptor beta chain came from a study of beta chain features in type 1 diabetes. General observations from the study: TCRB repertoires of naive, central memory and Treg cells appeared more similar among patients than among healthy donors. Individuals with type 1 diabetes displayed fewer insertions and more deletions at VDJ junctions. A possible short-template PCR bias applies equally to patients and controls. Moderately but significantly shorter TCRB CDR3s were found in Type 1 diabetes patients in all four CD4+ subsets.

All of the isolated RNA was reverse transcribed, so expressed TCRB transcripts were sequenced. Assay used: immunoSEQ multiplex PCR; TCRdb lists only in-frame clones, some missing. The data show under 350,000 clones, 13% to 15% seen once. The V gene end was trimmed by 5 bases and the J gene end by 0 bases; junction bases not matched to a gene: 7. CDR1 and CDR2 from the germline V gene are LNHDA and SQIVND (reference sequence). This CDR3 has 15 residues. Turning to this clone: No antigen is known for it. Other DNA sequences in the sample encode the same CDR3.

The purity of all sorted populations exceeded 95%. This TCR was sampled from a man in his thirties or forties with type 1 diabetes. Sequenced material: naive CD4+ T cells from blood. V gene TRBV19 combines with J gene TRBJ2-7; 7 bases fit TRBD1. The CDR3, as DNA: TGTGCCAGTAGTTCCTCCGGGACAGTCTCCTACGAGCAGTACTTC. It specifies CASSSSGTVSYEQYF.